The 14 T cell receptor beta chains given below trace back to one sample, sequenced in a study of graft-versus-host responses after intestinal transplantation (TCRdb year 2021). These receptors have no identified antigens. The intended sense of this specimen's time point label: cells obtained before transplantation from donor or recipient. Library generation was performed with the immunoSEQ multiplex PCR assay. Not all clones reach the TCRdb copy of this immuneACCESS table, which keeps in-frame sequences only. Checked studies attribute under half of the gap to unresolved V genes and leave the rest unexplained. The sample table shows over 85,000 clones, and about 94% are seen once. Roughly 0.5% of the sample is in the top ten clones. The sequences come from unstimulated CD8+ T cells sorted from spleen or lymph node cells, collected before intestinal transplant. These receptors originate from a human donor who received an intestinal transplant.

V usage is TRBV18 and J usage is TRBJ1-5; D is uncertain. The CDR3 contains 14 residues. Germline CDR1 and CDR2: KGHSH and LQKENI. V dropped 1 base and J dropped 0 bases, with 4 bases sitting between them. The CDR3 reads CASSPRDSNQPQHF. In DNA, the CDR3 is TGTGCCAGCTCACCACGGGATAGCAATCAGCCCCAGCATTTT.

The chain links TRBV19 to TRBJ2-1, with D uncertain. V was clipped by 1 base and J by 4 bases, with 5 bases between them. The CDR3 sequence is 13 residues long. The germline V gene has CDR1 LNHDA and CDR2 SQIVND (reference sequence). The CDR3 bases are TGTGCCAGTAGTATAGGTCGGTACAATGAGCAGTTCTTC. Translation gives CASSIGRYNEQFF.

The chain couples TRBV7-6 to TRBJ2-7, with 9 bases identical to TRBD2. CDR1 is SGHVS, CDR2 FNYEAQ, per germline. V dropped 1 base and J dropped 2; count of bases not matched to a gene: 6. The CDR3 totals 16 residues. The CDR3 bases are TGTGCCAGCAGCTTAGAGGCGGGAGGGACCCCCTACGAGCAGTACTTC. Residues: CASSLEAGGTPYEQYF.

CDR3 protein: CASSFHGGGSGNQPQHF. The CDR3 bases are TGTGCCAGCAGCTTTCATGGAGGGGGTAGCGGCAATCAGCCCCAGCATTTT. This chain joins TRBV7-3 and TRBJ1-5; D is perhaps TRBD1 (6 bases). This CDR3 is built from 17 residues. V gave up 3 bases and J gave up 2 bases, with 17 bases separating them. Germline CDR1 is SGHTA and CDR2 is FQGTGA. Supplemented by reference TRBV7-3 and TRBJ1-5, the full variable domain reads GAGVSQTPSNKVTEKGKYVELRCDPISGHTALYWYRQSLGQGPEFLIYFQGTGAADDSGLPNDRFFAVRPEGSVSTLKIQRTERGDSAVYLCASSFHGGGSGNQPQHFGDGTRLSIL.

The J gene is TRBJ1-5, the V gene TRBV29-1, with 7 bases fitting TRBD1. The CDR3 length is 12 residues. Germline CDR1 SQVTM, CDR2 ANQGSEA. Trimming took 5 bases from V and 7 from J; bases not matched to a gene: 5. Here the CDR3 reads CSVQTGVQPQHF. The DNA for the CDR3 is TGCAGCGTTCAAACAGGGGTACAGCCCCAGCATTTT.

The V call is TRBV4-1, the J call TRBJ2-1; 13 nucleotides align to TRBD2. This CDR3 spans 16 amino acids. The V and J ends lost 3 bases and 8 bases, in that order; junction bases with no gene match: 7. Germline CDR1 reads MGHRA; CDR2 reads YSYEKL. The CDR3 DNA sequence: TGCGCCAGCAGCCACACTAGCGGGAGGGCGGGGGATGAGCAGTTCTTC. Translating it yields CASSHTSGRAGDEQFF.

The chain carries TRBV13 and TRBJ2-7, with unresolved D. V dropped 5 bases and J dropped 3 bases, with 20 bases sitting between them. The CDR3 is 16 residues long. Germline assignment: CDR1 PRHDT and CDR2 FYEKMQ (reference sequence). CDR3 sequence (DNA): TGTGCCAGCAGCCCAAAAGGGCTCTCCAAGGTCTACGAGCAGTACTTC. Its translation is CASSPKGLSKVYEQYF.

The rearrangement uses TRBV27 and TRBJ1-3; TRBD1 might be the D (5 bases). Trimming took off 2 bases at V and 0 bases at J, with 5 bases between the two ends. CDR3 size: 14 residues. Germline CDR1 MNHEY, CDR2 SMNVEV (reference sequence). The CDR3 spells CASSLRGSGNTIYF. The CDR3 DNA follows: TGTGCCAGCAGTTTAAGGGGCTCTGGAAACACCATATATTTT.

J is TRBJ2-1 and V is TRBV6-1; 8 bases are a match to TRBD2. This CDR3 is built from 16 residues. Looked up from germline, CDR1 is MNHNS and CDR2 is SASEGT. V gave up 2 bases and J gave up 10 bases; unmatched junction bases: 13. This CDR3 reads CASSENWREAHWEQFF. The DNA for the CDR3 is TGTGCCAGCAGTGAAAATTGGCGGGAGGCTCACTGGGAGCAGTTCTTC.

This sequence joins TRBV5-1 and TRBJ1-1; D is unresolved. Per germline, CDR1 SGHRS and CDR2 YFSETQ. The V end lost 5 bases, the J end lost 3 bases, and 8 bases lay between the germline ends. The CDR3 covers 12 residues. The CDR3 is CASRGRDTEAFF. Written as DNA, the CDR3 is TGCGCCAGCAGGGGGAGGGACACTGAAGCTTTCTTT. The complete variable domain, with remaining parts taken from reference TRBV5-1 and TRBJ1-1, reads KAGVTQTPRYLIKTRGQQVTLSCSPISGHRSVSWYQQTPGQGLQFLFEYFSETQRNKGNFPGRFSGRQFSNSRSEMNVSTLELGDSALYLCASRGRDTEAFFGQGTRLTVV.

The J gene is TRBJ2-7, the V gene TRBV4-1; D is possibly TRBD2 (5 bases). The CDR3 consists of 14 residues. The germline V gene has CDR1 MGHRA and CDR2 YSYEKL. Trimming pared 3 bases from V and 1 base from J, leaving 10 bases between. The CDR3: CASSQIPGSYEQYF. For the CDR3, the DNA is TGCGCCAGCAGCCAGATCCCGGGGTCCTACGAGCAGTACTTC.

This clone was seen a single time. DNA of the CDR3: TGTGCCACCGGACTAGCGGGAACCTACGAGCAGTACTTC. Amino acids: CATGLAGTYEQYF. The chain employs TRBV11-1 and TRBJ2-7; 12 positions agree with TRBD2. V shed 10 bases and J 2 bases; nucleotides not matched to a gene: 3. The CDR3 is made up of 13 amino acids. The germline V gene has CDR1 SGHAT and CDR2 FQDESV (reference sequence). Combining the CDR3 with reference TRBV11-1 and TRBJ2-7 gives the whole variable domain EAEVAQSPRYKITEKSQAVAFWCDPISGHATLYWYRQILGQGPELLVQFQDESVVDDSQLPKDRFSAERLKGVDSTLKIQPAELGDSAMYLCATGLAGTYEQYFGPGTRLTVT.

This clone has just one count. The V call is TRBV28, the J call TRBJ2-6, with D perhaps matching TRBD1 (6 bases). V dropped 3 bases and J dropped 0 bases, with 6 bases sitting between them. The CDR3 extends over 15 amino acids. Germline lookup yields CDR1 MDHEN and CDR2 SYDVKM. CDR3 region: CASSLDSSGANVLTF. The CDR3 nucleotides read TGTGCCAGCAGTTTGGACAGCTCTGGGGCCAACGTCCTGACTTTC.

V usage is TRBV30 and J usage is TRBJ1-5; D uncertain. V lost 0 bases and J lost 0, with 6 bases in between. The CDR3 length is 14 residues. Per the germline V gene, CDR1 is GTSNPN and CDR2 is SVGIG (reference sequence). The CDR3 sequence: CAWSVQPSNQPQHF. The CDR3 DNA follows: TGTGCCTGGAGTGTACAGCCTAGCAATCAGCCCCAGCATTTT.